Listed here are 16 T cell receptor beta chains from one sample, sequenced in a study of early T cells in non-severe SARS-CoV-2 infection. TCRdb called the 5' RACE reads again in MiXCR, with one record for every CDR3 protein. The sample shows some 77,000 distinct CDR3 sequences, roughly 4.7% of them seen only once. Source: whole blood, taken at baseline. The receptors here all came from an adult who was a healthcare worker with PCR-confirmed SARS-CoV-2 infection or an uninfected control (not recorded which).

This clonotype has only a few counts. DNA for the CDR3: TGTGCCAGCAGCCAGACTAGCGGGAGGGTCACAGATACGCAGTATTTT. Encoded protein: CASSQTSGRVTDTQYF. V is TRBV4-2 and J is TRBJ2-3, with 14 bases identical to TRBD2. The trim removed 3 bases at V and 2 bases at J, leaving 1 base unmatched. The germline V gene has CDR1 LGHNA and CDR2 YNFKEQ. The CDR3 has 16 residues.

V gene TRBV7-9 combines with J gene TRBJ2-1; 8 bases fit TRBD1. The germline CDR1 and CDR2 sequences are SEHNR and FQNEAQ (reference sequence). The CDR3 consists of 14 residues. V was clipped by 5 bases and J by 8 bases; unmatched bases: 8. The CDR3 loop reads CASSGPGQVYEQFF. CDR3 DNA: TGTGCCAGCAGCGGCCCGGGACAGGTCTATGAGCAGTTCTTC.

This clonotype appeared many times. CDR3 region: CASSYTQGSSYEQYF. The CDR3 nucleotides read TGCGCCAGCAGCTATACACAGGGGAGCTCCTACGAGCAGTACTTC. The gene calls are TRBV4-1 and TRBJ2-7; 7 bases align to TRBD1. The CDR3 has 15 residues. V gave up 5 bases and J gave up 0 bases; unmatched junction bases: 7. Germline CDR1 is MGHRA and CDR2 is YSYEKL.

This clonotype occurred many times. The chain is built from TRBV28 and TRBJ1-6, with 10 nucleotides matching TRBD1. The CDR3 extends over 14 amino acids. V gave up 6 bases and J gave up 7 bases; unmatched junction bases: 3. The germline CDR1 and CDR2 sequences are MDHEN and SYDVKM. The CDR3 nucleotides read TGTGCCAGCAGCGCGGGACAGGGGAATTCACCCCTCCACTTT. It codes for CASSAGQGNSPLHF.

This clonotype was found a few times. The chain recombines TRBV20-1 with TRBJ2-7; 7 positions agree with TRBD1. Per germline, CDR1 DFQATT and CDR2 SNEGSKA (reference sequence). Trimming removed 2 bases from V and 5 bases from J; junction bases left unmatched: 15. This CDR3 has 16 amino acids. CDR3 in amino acids: CSARLDTGARSNEQYF. As DNA, the CDR3 is TGCAGTGCTAGACTCGACACAGGGGCGCGATCCAACGAGCAGTACTTC.

This clonotype was picked up many times. CDR3 sequence (DNA): TGTGCCAGTAGGACATCAGGGTGGTCCAACAATGAGCAGTTCTTC. Translated, it gives CASRTSGWSNNEQFF. The chain combines TRBV19 with TRBJ2-1; D possibly corresponds to TRBD1 (5 bases). V lost 6 bases, J lost 5 bases, and 17 bases lay in between. The CDR3 length is 15 residues. Looked up from germline, CDR1 is LNHDA and CDR2 is SQIVND (reference sequence).

This clonotype showed up many times. The V gene is TRBV28, the J gene TRBJ2-7; no clear D gene. This CDR3 region has 15 residues. Trimming pared 3 bases from V and 3 bases from J, leaving 15 bases between. CDR1 is MDHEN, CDR2 SYDVKM, per germline. In nucleotides, the CDR3 is TGTGCCAGCAGTTTTAACTCGCGGATTAACTACGAGCAGTACTTC. Protein sequence: CASSFNSRINYEQYF.

This clonotype came up many times. This sequence joins TRBV6-6 and TRBJ2-2; D is unresolved. CDR3 length: 13 residues. V was cut by 2 bases and J by 5 bases, with 6 bases left in between. Germline V gene sequence: CDR1 MNHNY, CDR2 SVGAGI (reference sequence). The chain's CDR3 is CASSYERTGELFF. The CDR3 coding sequence is TGTGCCAGCAGTTACGAGAGAACCGGGGAGCTGTTTTTT.

The table lists this clonotype with many counts. The chain carries TRBV11-2 and TRBJ2-1; 8 bases match TRBD1. The CDR3 is 17 amino acids. With V trimmed by 5 bases and J by 0 bases, 9 bases remained unmatched. Germline loops: CDR1 SGHAT, CDR2 FQNNGV. CDR3 nucleotide sequence: TGTGCCAGCAGCCAGAGGACAGGGCAATACTCCTACAATGAGCAGTTCTTC. This codes for CASSQRTGQYSYNEQFF.

This clonotype was detected ten times or more. The rearrangement links TRBV6-5 to TRBJ1-5, with TRBD1 as a possible D gene (5 bases). The CDR3 is 14 amino acids. CDR1 MNHEY and CDR2 SVGAGI come from the germline V gene. The V and J ends lost 5 bases and 3 bases respectively, with 11 bases between them. In DNA form, the CDR3 reads TGTGCCAGCAGTCCGTACGGGACCAATCAGCCCCAGCATTTT. Protein product: CASSPYGTNQPQHF.

V gene TRBV29-1 combines with J gene TRBJ1-2, with 9 bases identical to TRBD1. Losses at the gene ends were 3 bases for V and 4 bases for J; bases not matched to a gene: 6. Germline V lookup: CDR1 SQVTM, CDR2 ANQGSEA. There are 14 residues in the CDR3. CDR3 in DNA: TGCAGCGTTGAGGACAGGGGCCCGAGCTATGGCTACACCTTC. The encoded protein is CSVEDRGPSYGYTF.

This clonotype has ten or more counts. The chain links TRBV3-1 to TRBJ1-2; no clear D. Per germline, CDR1 LGHDT and CDR2 YNNKEL (reference sequence). V was pared by 1 base and J by 4 bases, with 13 bases between. The CDR3 runs to 15 residues. In DNA form, the CDR3 reads TGTGCCAGCAGCCAAGGTTCGACGGACCCCTATGGCTACACCTTC. It specifies CASSQGSTDPYGYTF.

This clonotype was found a few times. The chain has TRBV7-3 and TRBJ2-3; 7 bases fit TRBD2. From germline, CDR1 is SGHTA and CDR2 FQGTGA. The CDR3 length is 14 residues. Trimming removed 2 bases from V and 6 bases from J; junction bases left unmatched: 5. This CDR3 is CASSLGLAADTQYF. The DNA of the CDR3 is TGTGCCAGCAGCTTAGGTCTAGCGGCGGATACGCAGTATTTT.

This clonotype has at least ten counts. The V call is TRBV11-2, the J call TRBJ2-7; no firm D call. The CDR3 is 13 residues long. From germline, CDR1 is SGHAT and CDR2 FQNNGV. With 3 bases removed from V and 0 bases from J, the gap between germline ends came to 6 bases. The CDR3 spells CASSLDPSYEQYF. As DNA, the CDR3 is TGTGCCAGCAGCTTGGACCCCTCCTACGAGCAGTACTTC. Variable domain in full (rest from reference TRBV11-2 and TRBJ2-7): EAGVAQSPRYKIIEKRQSVAFWCNPISGHATLYWYQQILGQGPKLLIQFQNNGVVDDSQLPKDRFSAERLKGVDSTLKIQPAKLEDSAVYLCASSLDPSYEQYFGPGTRLTVT.

A few counts support this clonotype. The rearrangement uses TRBV7-9 and TRBJ1-2; D gene ambiguous. V dropped 0 bases and J dropped 8 bases, with 13 bases sitting between them. The CDR3 runs to 14 residues. Germline loops: CDR1 SEHNR, CDR2 FQNEAQ (reference sequence). The CDR3 DNA reads TGTGCCAGCAGCTTAGCCTCCCAGCCTAGGGGCTACACCTTC. This translates into CASSLASQPRGYTF.

This clonotype was counted ten times or more. The V and J genes are TRBV7-9 and TRBJ1-2, with D maybe TRBD1 (6 bases). Germline loops: CDR1 SEHNR, CDR2 FQNEAQ (reference sequence). There are 14 residues in the CDR3. Between the trimmed V and J ends, which lost 7 bases and 6 bases, there was a span of 18 bases. The CDR3 spells CASTLKGEADGYTF. CDR3 DNA: TGTGCCAGCACATTAAAGGGGGAGGCGGATGGCTACACCTTC.